The T cell receptor beta chain described here comes from a study of OX40 agonist ivuxolimab in advanced cancers. The method was immunoSEQ multiplex PCR; TCRdb's version includes in-frame clones alone and lacks a portion of them. Here the sample spans roughly 70,000 clones, 88% being singletons. Per the germline V gene, CDR1 is MNHEY and CDR2 is SVGAGI. Trimming took 7 bases from V and 1 from J; bases not matched to a gene: 7. This CDR3 has 14 residues. The sequencing used CD4+ or CD8+ T cells sorted from blood, collected in a trial of the OX40 agonist ivuxolimab. The clonotype originates from an adult with an advanced solid tumor such as melanoma, head and neck, liver or kidney cancer. The V gene is TRBV6-5, the J gene TRBJ2-7; 7 positions match TRBD1. CDR3 in amino acids: CASKQGRTSYEQYF. CDR3 sequence (DNA): TGTGCCAGCAAACAGGGGAGAACTTCCTACGAGCAGTACTTC.